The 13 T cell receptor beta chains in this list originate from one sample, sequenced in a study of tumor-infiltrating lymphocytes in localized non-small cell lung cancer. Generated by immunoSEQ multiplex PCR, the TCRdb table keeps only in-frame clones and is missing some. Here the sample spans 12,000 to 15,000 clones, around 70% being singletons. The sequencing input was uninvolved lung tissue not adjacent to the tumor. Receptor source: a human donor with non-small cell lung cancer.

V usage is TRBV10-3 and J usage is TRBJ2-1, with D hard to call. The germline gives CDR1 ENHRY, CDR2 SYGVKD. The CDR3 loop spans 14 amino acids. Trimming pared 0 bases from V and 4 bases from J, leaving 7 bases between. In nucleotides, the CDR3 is TGTGCCATCAGTGAGTCTTGGCAGTACAATGAGCAGTTCTTC. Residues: CAISESWQYNEQFF.

The CDR3 region is CASSKLTGELFF. The CDR3 coding sequence is TGTGCCAGCAGCAAGCTGACCGGGGAGCTGTTTTTT. The genes are TRBV9 and TRBJ2-2, with D unclear. V was trimmed by 4 bases and J by 5 bases, leaving 6 bases between them. Germline V gene sequence: CDR1 SGDLS, CDR2 YYNGEE. The CDR3 totals 12 residues.

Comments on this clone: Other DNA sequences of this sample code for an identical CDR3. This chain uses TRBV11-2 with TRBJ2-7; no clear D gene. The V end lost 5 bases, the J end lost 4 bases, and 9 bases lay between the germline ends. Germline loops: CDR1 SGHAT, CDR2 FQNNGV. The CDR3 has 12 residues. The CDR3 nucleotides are TGTGCCAGCAGCCCCCCCGGGTACGAGCAGTACTTC. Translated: CASSPPGYEQYF.

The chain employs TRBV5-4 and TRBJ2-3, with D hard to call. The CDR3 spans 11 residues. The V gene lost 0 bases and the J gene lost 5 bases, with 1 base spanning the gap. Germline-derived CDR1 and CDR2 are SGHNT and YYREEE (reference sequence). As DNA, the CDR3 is TGTGCCAGCAGCTTGGGAGATACGCAGTATTTT. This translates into CASSLGDTQYF.

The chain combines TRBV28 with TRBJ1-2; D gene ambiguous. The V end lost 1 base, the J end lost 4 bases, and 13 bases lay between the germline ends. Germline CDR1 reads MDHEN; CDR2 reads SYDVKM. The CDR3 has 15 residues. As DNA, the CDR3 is TGTGCCAGCAGTTTATTGATGGGGTGGAGCTATGGCTACACCTTC. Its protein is CASSLLMGWSYGYTF.

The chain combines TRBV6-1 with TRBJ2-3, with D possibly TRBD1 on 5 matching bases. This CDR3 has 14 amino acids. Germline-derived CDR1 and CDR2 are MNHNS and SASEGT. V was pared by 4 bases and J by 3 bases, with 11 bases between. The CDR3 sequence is CASSGSQGTDTQYF. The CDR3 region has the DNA TGTGCCAGCAGTGGTTCGCAGGGAACAGATACGCAGTATTTT.

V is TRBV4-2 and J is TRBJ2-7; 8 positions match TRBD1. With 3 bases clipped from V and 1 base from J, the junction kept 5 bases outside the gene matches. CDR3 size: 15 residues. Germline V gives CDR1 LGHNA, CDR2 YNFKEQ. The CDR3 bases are TGTGCCAGCAGCCAGGGGACAGGAGGTTCCTACGAGCAGTACTTC. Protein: CASSQGTGGSYEQYF.

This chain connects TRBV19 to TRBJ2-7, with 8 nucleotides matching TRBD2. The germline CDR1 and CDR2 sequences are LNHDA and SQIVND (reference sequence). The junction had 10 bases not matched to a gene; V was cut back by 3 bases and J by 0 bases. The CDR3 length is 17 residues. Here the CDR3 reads CASSIVGTSGSSYEQYF. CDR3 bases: TGTGCCAGTAGTATTGTTGGCACTAGCGGCAGCTCCTACGAGCAGTACTTC. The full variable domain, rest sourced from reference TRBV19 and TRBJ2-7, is DGGITQSPKYLFRKEGQNVTLSCEQNLNHDAMYWYRQDPGQGLRLIYYSQIVNDFQKGDIAEGYSVSREKKESFPLTVTSAQKNPTAFYLCASSIVGTSGSSYEQYFGPGTRLTVT.

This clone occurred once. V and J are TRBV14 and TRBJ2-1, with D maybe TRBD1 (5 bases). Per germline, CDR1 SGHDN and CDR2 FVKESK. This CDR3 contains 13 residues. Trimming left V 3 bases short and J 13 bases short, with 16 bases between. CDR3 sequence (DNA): TGTGCCAGCAGCCAGTACTGGGGATGGGGCCAGTTCTTC. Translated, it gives CASSQYWGWGQFF.

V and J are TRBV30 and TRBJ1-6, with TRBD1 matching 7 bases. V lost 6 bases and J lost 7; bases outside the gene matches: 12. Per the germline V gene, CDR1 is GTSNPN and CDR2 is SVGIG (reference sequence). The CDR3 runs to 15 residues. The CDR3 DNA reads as TGTGCCTGCCAGACAGGGCAAATAAGGAATTCACCCCTCCACTTT. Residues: CACQTGQIRNSPLHF.

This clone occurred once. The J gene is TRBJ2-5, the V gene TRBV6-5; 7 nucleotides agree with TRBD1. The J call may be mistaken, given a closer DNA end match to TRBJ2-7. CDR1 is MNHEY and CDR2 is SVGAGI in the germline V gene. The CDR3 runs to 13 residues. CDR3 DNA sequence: TGTGCCAGCACCCGGGACAGCTCCTACGAGCAGTACTTC. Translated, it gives CASTRDSSYEQYF.

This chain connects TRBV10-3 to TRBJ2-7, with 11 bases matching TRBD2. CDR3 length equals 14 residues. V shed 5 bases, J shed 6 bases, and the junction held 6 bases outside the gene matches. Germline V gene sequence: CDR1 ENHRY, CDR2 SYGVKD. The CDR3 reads CAISPIGLAGEQYF. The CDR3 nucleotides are TGTGCCATCAGTCCGATAGGACTAGCGGGCGAGCAGTACTTC.

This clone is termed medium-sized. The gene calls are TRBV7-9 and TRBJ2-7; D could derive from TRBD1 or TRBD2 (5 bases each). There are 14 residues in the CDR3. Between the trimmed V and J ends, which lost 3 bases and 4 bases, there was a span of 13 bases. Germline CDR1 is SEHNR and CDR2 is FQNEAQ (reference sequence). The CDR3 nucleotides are TGTGCCAGCAGCTTTGGGGGTACGGGGTACGAGCAGTACTTC. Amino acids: CASSFGGTGYEQYF.